This T cell receptor beta chain comes out of a study of cytomegalovirus exposure and HLA in healthy donors. General study findings and limits: The HLA-A and HLA-B alleles of most subjects were reportedly predicted accurately from TCR beta sequences.

It was with 60 Vbeta and 13 Jbeta primers that the PCR ran. As originally analysed: A later analysis tallied about 80 million unique TCR beta chains, some 12 million of them shared. Using immunoSEQ multiplex PCR, the repertoire was profiled, and TCRdb retains in-frame clones only, with some absent. V, J and clone size were drawn from that table, and D and trimming were deduced from the DNA. The sample carries roughly 180,000 clones, about four fifths recorded once. The V end lost 3 bases, the J end lost 5 bases, and 15 bases lay between the germline ends. The germline V gene encodes CDR1 SGDLS and CDR2 YYNGEE. This CDR3 comprises 16 residues. Only one count was recorded for this clone. The antigen remains undetermined.

This chain connects TRBV9 to TRBJ1-6; no clear D gene. Sequenced input: PBMCs. The TCR was taken from a girl between 5 and 17 years old in good health and CMV-seropositive. CDR3 sequence: CASSALETDHNSPLHF. In DNA form, the CDR3 reads TGTGCCAGCAGCGCCCTAGAGACTGATCATAATTCACCCCTCCACTTT.